The 21 T cell receptor beta chains given below trace back to one sample, sequenced in a study of regulatory T cells in long-lasting Graves disease. Combining iRepertoire HTBI primers with Arm-PCR of CDR3 regions, the authors built TCR beta libraries. TCRdb called the multiplex PCR reads again in MiXCR, with one record for every CDR3 protein. The data show a few hundred thousand distinct CDR3 sequences, roughly 13% seen once. As for time point: newly diagnosed GD, antithyroid drugs for less than 3 months. Extracted RNA from PBMCs served as the source of the TCR library. These data also formed part of another study, on T cells in Graves' hyperthyroidism and ophthalmopathy.

The material was peripheral blood mononuclear cells (PBMCs), obtained at new diagnosis, from a patient treated with antithyroid drugs. Source of these receptors: a man aged 25 to 40 with Graves disease.

V gene TRBV30 combines with J gene TRBJ2-2; no clear D gene. The V end lost 3 bases, the J end lost 3 bases, and 11 bases lay between the germline ends. Germline V gene lookup returns CDR1 GTSNPN and CDR2 SVGIG (reference sequence). The CDR3 extends over 14 amino acids. In nucleotides, the CDR3 is TGTGCCTGGAGAAGGTGGAGTGACACCGGGGAGCTGTTTTTT. Amino acids: CAWRRWSDTGELFF.

The rearrangement joins TRBV16 to TRBJ1-5, with TRBD1 identical over 8 bases. With V trimmed by 4 bases and J by 5 bases, 7 bases remained unmatched. The CDR3 contains 15 residues. The germline V gene encodes CDR1 KGHSY and CDR2 FQNENV. CDR3 loop: CASSLGTGGDQPQHF. CDR3 bases: TGTGCCAGCAGCCTCGGGACAGGTGGGGATCAGCCCCAGCATTTT.

This clonotype was seen repeatedly, ten times or more. V and J are TRBV20-1 and TRBJ2-1; 8 bases are shared with TRBD2. V lost 5 bases, J lost 3 bases, and 6 bases stayed unmatched. Germline loops: CDR1 DFQATT, CDR2 SNEGSKA (reference sequence). This CDR3 region has 14 residues. The CDR3 is CSAHPGLDYNEQFF. As DNA, the CDR3 is TGCAGTGCTCATCCGGGACTAGACTACAATGAGCAGTTCTTC.

This clonotype was counted many times. J is TRBJ2-7 and V is TRBV20-1; TRBD2 matches at 9 bases. The CDR3 has 12 residues. The V gene's germline CDR1 is DFQATT and CDR2 SNEGSKA (reference sequence). The V segment lost 4 bases and the J segment 12 bases; nucleotides outside the gene matches: 10. For the CDR3, the DNA is TGCAGTGCTACACTTGAAAGCGGGAGGTGGTACTTC. This sequence encodes CSATLESGRWYF.

This clonotype was seen only a few times. CDR3 bases: TGTGCCAGCAGCCCAATTCGACTAGCGGGAGGGCGGAATACGCAGTATTTT. Translation: CASSPIRLAGGRNTQYF. V and J are TRBV28 and TRBJ2-3; 14 bases map to TRBD2. J was trimmed by 7 bases and V by 6 bases; bases with no gene match: 12. The CDR3 totals 17 residues. Per the germline V gene, CDR1 is MDHEN and CDR2 is SYDVKM.

The table lists this clonotype with many counts. The chain combines TRBV28 with TRBJ2-3; maybe TRBD2 (5 bases). V lost 6 bases and J lost 5, with 15 bases in between. CDR1 and CDR2 (germline): MDHEN, SYDVKM. This CDR3 comprises 14 residues. CDR3 sequence (DNA): TGTGCCAGCAGCCGCACCCCAGAGGGAGATACGCAGTATTTT. Residues: CASSRTPEGDTQYF.

The DNA of the CDR3 is TGTGCCAGCAGAGTGACAGGGACCTACGAGCAGTACTTC. Translating gives CASRVTGTYEQYF. J is TRBJ2-7 and V is TRBV5-6; 7 positions match TRBD1. Germline V gene data show CDR1 as SGHDT and CDR2 as YYEEEE. This CDR3 contains 13 residues. The ends lost 5 bases at V and 2 bases at J; junction bases unmatched: 4.

This clonotype was observed at least ten times. The chain employs TRBV2 and TRBJ1-2; D call uncertain. CDR3 length equals 13 residues. Looked up from germline, CDR1 is SNHLY and CDR2 is FYNNEI. The ends were cut back, 6 bases at V and 2 bases at J, with 10 bases in the middle. CDR3 sequence: CASREHRNYGYTF. DNA for the CDR3: TGTGCCAGCAGGGAACACAGAAACTATGGCTACACCTTC.

In this sample, this clonotype turned up many times. V and J are TRBV2 and TRBJ1-6; D call uncertain. CDR1 SNHLY and CDR2 FYNNEI come from the germline V gene. The CDR3 sequence is 11 residues long. V was clipped by 3 bases and J by 14 bases, with 8 bases between them. As DNA, the CDR3 is TGTGCCAGCAGTGAGGACTTTACCCTCCACTTT. Amino acid sequence: CASSEDFTLHF.

The sample holds many counts of this clonotype. V gene TRBV7-3 combines with J gene TRBJ2-1, with TRBD2 as a possible D gene (5 bases). This CDR3 region has 18 residues. The V gene's germline CDR1 is SGHTA and CDR2 FQGTGA. Trimming cost V 0 bases and J 6 bases, with 21 bases left between them. CDR3 in DNA: TGTGCCAGCAGCTTAACCCCCTCGGGGTCATTCTCAATCAATGAGCAGTTCTTC. Amino acids: CASSLTPSGSFSINEQFF.

This clonotype was picked up many times. The chain carries TRBV7-9 and TRBJ2-7, with TRBD1 identical over 11 bases. Trimming removed 5 bases from V and 5 bases from J; junction bases left unmatched: 5. The germline V gene encodes CDR1 SEHNR and CDR2 FQNEAQ (reference sequence). The CDR3 has 14 amino acids. The CDR3 loop reads CASSLGQGDNEQYF. DNA of the CDR3: TGTGCCAGCAGCCTGGGACAGGGGGATAACGAGCAGTACTTC.

A few counts support this clonotype. The CDR3 coding sequence is TGTGCCTGGAGCGCGGGCAGGGGTTACAATGAGCAGTTCTTC. Its protein is CAWSAGRGYNEQFF. The V and J genes are TRBV30 and TRBJ2-1; tentatively, D is TRBD1 (6 bases). CDR1 is GTSNPN, CDR2 SVGIG, per germline (reference sequence). The CDR3 totals 14 residues. The V gene lost 3 bases and the J gene lost 4 bases, with 13 bases spanning the gap.

The V and J genes are TRBV20-1 and TRBJ1-1; tentatively, D is TRBD1 (5 bases). The CDR3 has 13 residues. V lost 0 bases and J 9 bases, leaving 14 bases between the germline ends. CDR1 DFQATT and CDR2 SNEGSKA come from the germline V gene (reference sequence). The CDR3 is CSARDSQALQAFF. Written as DNA, the CDR3 is TGCAGTGCTAGAGATTCACAGGCCCTTCAAGCTTTCTTT.

This clonotype has a count of ten or more. This rearrangement joins TRBV2 to TRBJ2-1, with 14 positions matching TRBD2. Trimming removed 6 bases from V and 10 bases from J; junction bases left unmatched: 8. The CDR3 contains 15 residues. Germline V gives CDR1 SNHLY, CDR2 FYNNEI. The CDR3 bases are TGTGCCAGCAGGGGGACTAGCGGGAGTAAAGGGGAGCAGTTCTTC. This translates into CASRGTSGSKGEQFF.

This clonotype was picked up a small number of times. The chain has TRBV19 and TRBJ2-1; 9 bases map to TRBD2. Germline V gene sequence: CDR1 LNHDA, CDR2 SQIVND (reference sequence). The CDR3 has 16 amino acids. The J segment lost 1 base and the V segment lost 5 bases, leaving 6 bases of the junction unmatched. The DNA for the CDR3 is TGTGCCAGTAGTCCCCTAGCGGGACATTCCTACAATGAGCAGTTCTTC. Encoded protein: CASSPLAGHSYNEQFF.

In its sample, this clonotype was seen a few times. CDR3 residues: CASSEGQIDTEAFF. Written as DNA, the CDR3 is TGTGCCAGCAGTGAAGGACAAATCGACACTGAAGCTTTCTTT. This chain joins TRBV6-1 and TRBJ1-1; D unresolved. Trimming left V 1 base short and J 3 bases short, with 9 bases between. The CDR3 sequence is 14 residues long. Germline assignment: CDR1 MNHNS and CDR2 SASEGT.

As concerns this clonotype: This clone may be a read error of a much larger clone one base away. The gene calls are TRBV20-1 and TRBJ2-3, with D hard to call. The CDR3 consists of 11 residues. Germline V gene data show CDR1 as DFQATT and CDR2 as SNEGSKA (reference sequence). V lost 3 bases, J lost 4 bases, and 5 bases lay in between. DNA for the CDR3: TGCAGTGCTAGTGTCCCAGATACGCAGTATTTT. Translation gives CSASVPDTQYF.

This clonotype was found many times. This rearrangement joins TRBV6-1 to TRBJ1-5, with D possibly matching TRBD1 (5 bases). V was trimmed by 0 bases and J by 7 bases, leaving 19 bases between them. This CDR3 region has 17 residues. Looked up from germline, CDR1 is MNHNS and CDR2 is SASEGT. The CDR3 spells CASSEAQRQGSGQPQHF. CDR3 sequence (DNA): TGTGCCAGCAGTGAAGCGCAAAGGCAGGGCTCAGGGCAGCCCCAGCATTTT.

Concerning this clonotype itself: A much bigger clone sits one base away, suggesting this may be a read error. CDR3 nucleotide sequence: TGTGCCAGCAAGGAAGCAGGGACAGGCCCAGATGCGCAGTATTTT. This codes for CASKEAGTGPDAQYF. This sequence joins TRBV12-3 or TRBV12-4 and TRBJ2-3; 8 nucleotides match TRBD1. CDR3 length: 15 residues.

J is TRBJ1-2 and V is TRBV14; D gene uncertain. V lost 1 base to trimming and J lost 0 bases, with 15 bases between them. CDR1 is SGHDN and CDR2 is FVKESK in the germline V gene. This CDR3 has 17 residues. As DNA, the CDR3 is TGTGCCAGCAGCCAAGGAGGTCTGCAGTACTCTAACTATGGCTACACCTTC. Translated: CASSQGGLQYSNYGYTF.

Ten or more counts support this clonotype. V usage is TRBV7-8 and J usage is TRBJ2-1; 7 bases line up with TRBD2. The V gene end was trimmed by 5 bases and the J gene end by 3 bases; junction bases not matched to a gene: 7. The germline V gene encodes CDR1 SGHVS and CDR2 FQNEAQ. The CDR3 consists of 15 residues. CDR3 nucleotides: TGTGCCAGCAGCCCTGGGAGCGGGGTCTACAATGAGCAGTTCTTC. Translating gives CASSPGSGVYNEQFF.